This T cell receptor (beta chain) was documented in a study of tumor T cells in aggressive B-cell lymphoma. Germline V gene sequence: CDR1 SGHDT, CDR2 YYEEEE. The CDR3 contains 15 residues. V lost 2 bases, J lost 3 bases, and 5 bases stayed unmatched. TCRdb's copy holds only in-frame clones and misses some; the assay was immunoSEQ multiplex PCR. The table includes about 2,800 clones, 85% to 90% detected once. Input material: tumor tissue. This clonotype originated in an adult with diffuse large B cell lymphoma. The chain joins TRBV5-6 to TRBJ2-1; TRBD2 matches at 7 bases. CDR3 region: CASSFPSGRYNEQFF. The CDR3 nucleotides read TGTGCCAGCAGCTTTCCTAGCGGTCGCTACAATGAGCAGTTCTTC.